This is a list of T cell receptor beta chains from one sample in a study of beta chain features in type 1 diabetes. Libraries were prepared by immunoSEQ multiplex PCR; TCRdb keeps only in-frame clonotypes and omits some of them. This sample carries about 150,000 clones, about 8.1% of them seen once, and the ten largest clones take nearly 0.65%. The sample taken for sequencing was central memory CD4+ T cells from blood. These receptors came from a young man in good health. The CDR3 runs from the conserved cysteine through the conserved F or W. A D gene is named only where the DNA matches it firmly. Size tells how often a clone was seen (once, few, many) or the class of an expanded clone, and some rows leave it out.

-,TRBV23-1,-,TRBJ2-2,TGCGCCAGCAGCCAAGATCGGTTCGGCGGGGAGCTGTTTTTT,CASSQDRFGGELFF
many,TRBV30,TRBD1,TRBJ1-5,TGTGCCTGGGGGACAGGCGGCAATCAGCCCCAGCATTTT,CAWGTGGNQPQHF
-,TRBV7-2,-,TRBJ2-3,TGTGCCAGCAGCCGGGACAGGGGTGACGCGGGAGGGAGGGATACGCAGTATTTT,CASSRDRGDAGGRDTQYF
few,TRBV6-1,TRBD1,TRBJ2-2,TGTGCCACCATACCTGGGACAGCAAAAACCGGGGAGCTGTTTTTT,CATIPGTAKTGELFF
-,TRBV5-6,-,TRBJ1-5,TGTGCCAGCAGCTTGGCGGGCAGGTTGGTCGGGGCCCAGCATTTT,CASSLAGRLVGAQHF
-,TRBV2,TRBD1,TRBJ1-5,TGTGCCAGCAGAGAAGACAGGGGGCAGTATCAGCCCCAGCATTTT,CASREDRGQYQPQHF
few,TRBV11-2,TRBD1,TRBJ2-3,TGTGCCAGCAGCAGACAGGGGGCCACAGATACGCAGTATTTT,CASSRQGATDTQYF
-,TRBV30,-,TRBJ2-1,TGTGCCTGGAGGGGACTGAGCTCCTACAATGAGCAGTTCTTC,CAWRGLSSYNEQFF
few,TRBV19,-,TRBJ2-1,TGTGCCAGTAAAATGGAGGGGTACAATGAGCAGTTCTTC,CASKMEGYNEQFF
few,TRBV12-2,-,TRBJ2-1,TGTGCAAGTCGCTTTGAAAGCCATCGGACTCGAAGCACCTACAATGAGCAGTTCTTC,CASRFESHRTRSTYNEQFF
-,TRBV7-9,TRBD2,TRBJ2-5,TGTGCCAGCAGCCGGTGGGTCCAGCGGGAGCAAGAGACCCAGTACTTC,CASSRWVQREQETQYF
-,TRBV2,-,TRBJ1-2,TGTGCCAGCAGCGGACAAACCTATGGCTACACCTTC,CASSGQTYGYTF
few,TRBV7-8,-,TRBJ2-3,TGTGCCAGCAGCCAGGGGACAGATACGCAGTATTTT,CASSQGTDTQYF
few,TRBV5-1,TRBD2,TRBJ2-1,TGCGCCAGCAGCTGGACTAGCGGGGGTCCCTACAATGAGCAGTTCTTC,CASSWTSGGPYNEQFF
few,TRBV27,-,TRBJ1-1,TGTGCCAGCAGTTGGGGGGAGAACACTGAAGCTTTCTTT,CASSWGENTEAFF
-,TRBV7-2,-,TRBJ1-6,TGTGCCAGCAGCTCGACTCTGGCGGGCTATAATTCACCCCTCCACTTT,CASSSTLAGYNSPLHF
few,TRBV18,-,TRBJ2-7,TGTGCCAGCTCACCGAGCGGACGCTCCTACGAGCAGTACTTC,CASSPSGRSYEQYF
few,TRBV15,-,TRBJ1-2,TGTGCCACCAGCAGGATGACAGGTTTCAACTATGGCTACACCTTC,CATSRMTGFNYGYTF
-,TRBV27,-,TRBJ2-3,TGTGCCAGCAGTTTACGGTCAGGGCGAGATACGCAGTATTTT,CASSLRSGRDTQYF
many,TRBV7-2,-,TRBJ2-4,TGTGCCAGCAGCTTAGCCCGGGGGTGGCAAAACATTCAGTACTTC,CASSLARGWQNIQYF
-,TRBV5-4,TRBD2,TRBJ2-7,TGTGCCAGCAGCTTGGGACTAGCGGGAGGCTCCTACGAGCAGTACTTC,CASSLGLAGGSYEQYF
-,TRBV30,TRBD2,TRBJ2-7,TGTGCCTGGAGGCGGGAGGGCCTACCCTACGAGCAGTACTTC,CAWRREGLPYEQYF
-,TRBV7-3,-,TRBJ1-1,TGTGCCAGCAGCCCCAGACAGGAGATGAACACTGAAGCTTTCTTT,CASSPRQEMNTEAFF
-,TRBV7-2,-,TRBJ1-1,TGTGCCAGCAGCTTAGTTAGTTACAGAAGAAGGAACACTGAAGCTTTCTTT,CASSLVSYRRRNTEAFF
-,TRBV7-8,TRBD1,TRBJ2-2,TGTGCCAGCAGCCGGGACAGGGTGGGCACCGGGGAGCTGTTTTTT,CASSRDRVGTGELFF
-,TRBV5-6,-,TRBJ2-1,-,CASSLVGPGTGGEFF
-,TRBV5-6,-,TRBJ2-7,TGTGCCAGCAGCTTGGCGGAGTACAAGCAGTACTTC,CASSLAEYKQYF
-,TRBV28,-,TRBJ2-7,TGTGCCAGCAGCCTGAGCTCCTACGAGCAGTACTTC,CASSLSSYEQYF
many,TRBV18,-,TRBJ2-1,TGTGCCAGCTCACCAATGGTTAGGGGCGATGAGCAGTTCTTC,CASSPMVRGDEQFF
few,TRBV7-3,-,TRBJ1-2,TGTGCCAGCAGCCCCCATGAGGGGGGGTATGGCTACACCTTC,CASSPHEGGYGYTF
once,TRBV7-2,TRBD2,TRBJ2-5,TGTGCCAGCAGCTTGATGACTAGCGCCGGCGGGACCCAGTACTTC,CASSLMTSAGGTQYF
few,TRBV9,TRBD2,TRBJ2-5,TGTGCCAGCAGCGCAGCGGGACTACGTCTAAAAGAGACCCAGTACTTC,CASSAAGLRLKETQYF
few,TRBV28,TRBD2,TRBJ2-1,TGTGCCAGCAACAGACTAGCGGGAGGTCATGAGCAGTTCTTC,CASNRLAGGHEQFF
few,TRBV9,TRBD1,TRBJ1-2,TGTGCCAGCAGCGCGGACAGGGGGCAGGGTGGCTACACCTTC,CASSADRGQGGYTF
-,TRBV4-3,-,TRBJ1-2,TGCGCCAGCAGCCCCTCTGGGAGGGAAAGGGGCTACACCTTC,CASSPSGRERGYTF
-,TRBV7-2,TRBD2,TRBJ2-5,TGTGCCAGCAGCTTAGGAGGTAGCGGGGGATTCCAAGAGACCCAGTACTTC,CASSLGGSGGFQETQYF
few,TRBV13,-,TRBJ2-7,TGTGCCAGCAGCCCGCGGGACAGAGAATACGAGCAGTACTTC,CASSPRDREYEQYF
few,TRBV19,-,TRBJ1-3,TGTGCCAGTAGTATACGACCGGGACACCAGGGCTCTGGAAACACCATATATTTT,CASSIRPGHQGSGNTIYF
few,TRBV2,-,TRBJ2-7,TGTGCCAGCAGGGCCGACAATGGTGCCTACGAGCAGTACTTC,CASRADNGAYEQYF
many,TRBV7-2,-,TRBJ2-5,TGTGCCAGCAGCGATACAGGGTGGGGCGAAGAGACCCAGTACTTC,CASSDTGWGEETQYF
few,TRBV7-3,TRBD1,TRBJ1-1,TGTGCCAGCAGCCCAAGGGACAGGGGTGCTGAAGCTTTCTTT,CASSPRDRGAEAFF
-,TRBV5-1,TRBD1,TRBJ2-3,TGCGCCAGCAGCCCGATGACAGGGACAGATACGCAGTATTTT,CASSPMTGTDTQYF
-,TRBV7-9,-,TRBJ2-5,TGTGCCAGCAGCTTAGGGGCCGCCCTTGGGGGCTGGGAAGAGACCCAGTACTTC,CASSLGAALGGWEETQYF
-,TRBV7-2,TRBD2,TRBJ2-5,TGTGCCAGCAGCTTAGAACTGCGGGGGGCCCAGTACTTC,CASSLELRGAQYF
few,TRBV11-2,TRBD1,TRBJ2-7,TGTGCCACCACGGGACAGGGACCCTACGAGCAGTACTTC,CATTGQGPYEQYF
few,TRBV27,TRBD1,TRBJ2-7,TGTGCCAGCAGTTTAAACAGGGGCGAGCAGTACTTC,CASSLNRGEQYF
few,TRBV6-1,TRBD2,TRBJ2-1,TGTGCCAGCAGTGAATCCCTAGCGGGAAAGCAGTTCTTC,CASSESLAGKQFF
-,TRBV16,-,TRBJ2-7,TGTGCCAGCAGCCCGGGGGATTCAGGGGGCTCCTACGAGCAGTACTTC,CASSPGDSGGSYEQYF
few,TRBV20-1,TRBD1,TRBJ2-7,TGCAGTGCAGGATTGGACAGGGGGCAGTACTTC,CSAGLDRGQYF
-,TRBV6-6,-,TRBJ1-1,TGTGCCAGCAGCGGACAGCCGAACACTGAAGCTTTCTTT,CASSGQPNTEAFF
-,TRBV4-2,TRBD1,TRBJ1-6,TGTGCCAGCAGCGACCGGGACAGGGGGAATTCACCCCTCCACTTT,CASSDRDRGNSPLHF
-,TRBV28,-,TRBJ2-7,TGTGCCAGCAGCCGCATGGGCATTACTCTTCAGGGGAGGGGATCCTACGAGCAGTACTTC,CASSRMGITLQGRGSYEQYF
-,TRBV9,TRBD1,TRBJ2-7,TGTGCCAGCGCGACTACAGGGGGCGCGGGGCAGTACTTC,CASATTGGAGQYF
-,TRBV11-1,-,TRBJ2-2,TGTGCCAGCAGCTTAAATGCAGGGACAAACACCGGGGAGCTGTTTTTT,CASSLNAGTNTGELFF
few,TRBV5-1,TRBD1,TRBJ2-3,TGCGCCAGCAGCCGAGGACAGGGTTTGGATACGCAGTATTTT,CASSRGQGLDTQYF
-,TRBV7-8,-,TRBJ1-2,TGTGCCAGCAGCTTACGAGGGAACCTCAACTATGGCTACACCTTC,CASSLRGNLNYGYTF
few,TRBV6-5,TRBD1,TRBJ2-1,TGTGCCAGCAGACGACAGGGGTTGCGTTACAATGAGCAGTTCTTC,CASRRQGLRYNEQFF
many,TRBV5-1,-,TRBJ2-5,TGCGCCAGCAGCTTACAGGGTAGTGAGGAGACCCAGTACTTC,CASSLQGSEETQYF
few,TRBV5-1,-,TRBJ2-7,TGCGCCAGCAGCTTGTTTACAGAGACCTACGAGCAGTACTTC,CASSLFTETYEQYF